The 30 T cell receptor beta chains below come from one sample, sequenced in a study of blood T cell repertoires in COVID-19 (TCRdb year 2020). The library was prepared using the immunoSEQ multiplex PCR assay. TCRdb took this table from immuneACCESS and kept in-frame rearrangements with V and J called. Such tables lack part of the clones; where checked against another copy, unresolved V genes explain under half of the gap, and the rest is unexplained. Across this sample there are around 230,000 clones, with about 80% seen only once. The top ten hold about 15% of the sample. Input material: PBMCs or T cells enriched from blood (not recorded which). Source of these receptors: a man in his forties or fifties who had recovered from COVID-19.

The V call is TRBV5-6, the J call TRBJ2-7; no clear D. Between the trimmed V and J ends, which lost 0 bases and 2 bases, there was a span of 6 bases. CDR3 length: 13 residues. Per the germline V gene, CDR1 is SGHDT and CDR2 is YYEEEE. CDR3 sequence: CASSLGSPYEQYF. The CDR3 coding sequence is TGTGCCAGCAGCTTGGGGAGCCCCTACGAGCAGTACTTC.

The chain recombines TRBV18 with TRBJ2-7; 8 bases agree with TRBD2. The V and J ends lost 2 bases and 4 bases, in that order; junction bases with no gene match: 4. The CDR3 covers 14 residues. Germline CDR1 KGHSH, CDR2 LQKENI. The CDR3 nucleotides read TGTGCCAGCTCACCAGCGGGGGGCCGGTACGAGCAGTACTTC. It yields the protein CASSPAGGRYEQYF.

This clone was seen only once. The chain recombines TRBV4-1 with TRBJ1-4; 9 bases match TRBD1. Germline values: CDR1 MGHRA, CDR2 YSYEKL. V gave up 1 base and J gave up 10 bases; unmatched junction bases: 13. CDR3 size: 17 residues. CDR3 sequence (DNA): TGCGCCAGCAGCCAAGGAGGGACAGGGAAGAGGATCGGAAAACTGTTTTTT. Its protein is CASSQGGTGKRIGKLFF.

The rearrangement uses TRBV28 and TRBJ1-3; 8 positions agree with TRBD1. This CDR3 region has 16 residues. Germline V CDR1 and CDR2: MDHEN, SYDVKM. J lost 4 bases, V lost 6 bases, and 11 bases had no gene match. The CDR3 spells CASRSTGVRRGNTIYF. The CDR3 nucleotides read TGTGCCAGCAGGTCGACAGGGGTTAGGAGAGGAAACACCATATATTTT. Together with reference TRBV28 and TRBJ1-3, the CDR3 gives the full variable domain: DVKVTQSSRYLVKRTGEKVFLECVQDMDHENMFWYRQDPGLGLRLIYFSYDVKMKEKGDIPEGYSVSREKKERFSLILESASTNQTSMYLCASRSTGVRRGNTIYFGEGSWLTVV.

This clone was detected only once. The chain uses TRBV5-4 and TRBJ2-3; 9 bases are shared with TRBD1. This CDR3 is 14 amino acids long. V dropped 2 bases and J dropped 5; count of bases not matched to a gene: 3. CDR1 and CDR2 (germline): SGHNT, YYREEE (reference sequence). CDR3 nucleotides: TGTGCCAGCAGCTTACAGGGGGCCATAGATACGCAGTATTTT. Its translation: CASSLQGAIDTQYF.

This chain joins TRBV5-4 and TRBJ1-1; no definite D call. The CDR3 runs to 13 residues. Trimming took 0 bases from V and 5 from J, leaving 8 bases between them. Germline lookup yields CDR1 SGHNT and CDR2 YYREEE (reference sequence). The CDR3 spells CASSLDGITEAFF. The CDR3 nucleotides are TGTGCCAGCAGCTTGGATGGCATAACTGAAGCTTTCTTT. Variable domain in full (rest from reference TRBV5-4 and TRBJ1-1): ETGVTQSPTHLIKTRGQQVTLRCSSQSGHNTVSWYQQALGQGPQFIFQYYREEENGRGNFPPRFSGLQFPNYSSELNVNALELDDSALYLCASSLDGITEAFFGQGTRLTVV.

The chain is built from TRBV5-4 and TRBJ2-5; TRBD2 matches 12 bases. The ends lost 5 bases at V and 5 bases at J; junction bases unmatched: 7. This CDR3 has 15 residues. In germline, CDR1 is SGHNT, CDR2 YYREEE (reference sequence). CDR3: CASSTTSGSGETQYF. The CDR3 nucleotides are TGTGCCAGCAGTACGACTAGCGGGAGTGGTGAGACCCAGTACTTC.

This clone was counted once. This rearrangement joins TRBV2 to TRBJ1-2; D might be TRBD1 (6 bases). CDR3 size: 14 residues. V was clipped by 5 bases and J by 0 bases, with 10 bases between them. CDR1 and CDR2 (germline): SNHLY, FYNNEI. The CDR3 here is CASSPDRANYGYTF. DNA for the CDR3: TGTGCCAGCAGTCCGGACAGAGCTAACTATGGCTACACCTTC.

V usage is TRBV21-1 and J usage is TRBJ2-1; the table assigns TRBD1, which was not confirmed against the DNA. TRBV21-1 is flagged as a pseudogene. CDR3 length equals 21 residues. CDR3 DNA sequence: TGTGCCAGCAATAAATTGGACCGGGACAGGGGGCATGTTGGTTATAACAATGAGCAGTTCTTC. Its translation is CASNKLDRDRGHVGYNNEQFF.

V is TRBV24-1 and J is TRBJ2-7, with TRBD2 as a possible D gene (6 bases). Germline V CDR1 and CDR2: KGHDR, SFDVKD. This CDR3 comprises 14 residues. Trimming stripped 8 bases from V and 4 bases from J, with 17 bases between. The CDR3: CATKLGGVIYEQYF. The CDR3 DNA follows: TGTGCCACCAAATTAGGAGGGGTCATATACGAGCAGTACTTC.

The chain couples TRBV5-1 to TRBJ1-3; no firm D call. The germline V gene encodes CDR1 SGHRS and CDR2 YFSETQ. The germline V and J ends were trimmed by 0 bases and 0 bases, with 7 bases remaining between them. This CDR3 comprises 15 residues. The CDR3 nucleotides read TGCGCCAGCAGCTTGGAGTACAGCTCTGGAAACACCATATATTTT. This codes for CASSLEYSSGNTIYF.

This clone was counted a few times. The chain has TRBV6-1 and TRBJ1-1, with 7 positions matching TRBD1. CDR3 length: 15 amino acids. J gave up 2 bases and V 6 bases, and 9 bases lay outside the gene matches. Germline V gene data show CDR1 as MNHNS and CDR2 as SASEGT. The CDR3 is CASRDRLGDNTEAFF. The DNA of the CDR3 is TGTGCCAGCAGGGACAGGTTGGGGGATAACACTGAAGCTTTCTTT.

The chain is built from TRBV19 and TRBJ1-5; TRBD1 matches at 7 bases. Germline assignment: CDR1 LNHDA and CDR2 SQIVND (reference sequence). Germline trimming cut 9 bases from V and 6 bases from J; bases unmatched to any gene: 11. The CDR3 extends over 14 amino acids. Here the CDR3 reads CARTSTGLSQPQHF. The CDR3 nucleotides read TGTGCCAGAACTTCGACAGGGTTGAGTCAGCCCCAGCATTTT.

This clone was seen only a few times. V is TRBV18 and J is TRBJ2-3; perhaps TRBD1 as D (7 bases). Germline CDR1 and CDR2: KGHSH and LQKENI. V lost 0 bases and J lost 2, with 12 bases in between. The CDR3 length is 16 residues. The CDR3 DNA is TGTGCCAGCTCACCACCGACAGGGAGGACCACAGATACGCAGTATTTT. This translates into CASSPPTGRTTDTQYF.

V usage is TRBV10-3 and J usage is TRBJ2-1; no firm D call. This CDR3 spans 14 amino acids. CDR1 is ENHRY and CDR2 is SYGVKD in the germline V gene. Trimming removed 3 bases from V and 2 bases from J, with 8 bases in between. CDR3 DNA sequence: TGTGCCATCAGTGATGGAACAGCCTACAATGAGCAGTTCTTC. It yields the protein CAISDGTAYNEQFF.

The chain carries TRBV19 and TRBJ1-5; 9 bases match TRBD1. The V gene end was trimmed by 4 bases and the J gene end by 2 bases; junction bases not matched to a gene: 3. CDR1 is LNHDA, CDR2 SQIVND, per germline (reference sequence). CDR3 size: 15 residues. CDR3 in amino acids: CASSRTGAGNQPQHF. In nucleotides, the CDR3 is TGTGCCAGTAGTAGGACAGGGGCGGGCAATCAGCCCCAGCATTTT.

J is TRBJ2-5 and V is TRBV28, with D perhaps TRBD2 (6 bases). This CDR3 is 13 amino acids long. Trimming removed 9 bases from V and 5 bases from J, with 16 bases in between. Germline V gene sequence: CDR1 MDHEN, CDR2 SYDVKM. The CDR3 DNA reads TGTGCCAGTCACCGGCCAGGGAGGGAGACCCAGTACTTC. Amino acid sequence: CASHRPGRETQYF.

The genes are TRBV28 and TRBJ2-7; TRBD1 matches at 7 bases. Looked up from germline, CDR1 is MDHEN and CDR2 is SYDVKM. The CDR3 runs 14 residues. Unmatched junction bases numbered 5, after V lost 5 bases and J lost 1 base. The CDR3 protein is CASSTRQGSYEQYF. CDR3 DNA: TGTGCCAGCAGTACTCGACAGGGATCCTACGAGCAGTACTTC. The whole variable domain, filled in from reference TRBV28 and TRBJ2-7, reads DVKVTQSSRYLVKRTGEKVFLECVQDMDHENMFWYRQDPGLGLRLIYFSYDVKMKEKGDIPEGYSVSREKKERFSLILESASTNQTSMYLCASSTRQGSYEQYFGPGTRLTVT.

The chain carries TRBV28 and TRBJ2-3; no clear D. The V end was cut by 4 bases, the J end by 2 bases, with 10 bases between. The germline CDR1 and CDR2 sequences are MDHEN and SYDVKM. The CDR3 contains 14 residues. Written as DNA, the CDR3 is TGTGCCAGCAGTTGGCCCCGATACACAGATACGCAGTATTTT. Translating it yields CASSWPRYTDTQYF.

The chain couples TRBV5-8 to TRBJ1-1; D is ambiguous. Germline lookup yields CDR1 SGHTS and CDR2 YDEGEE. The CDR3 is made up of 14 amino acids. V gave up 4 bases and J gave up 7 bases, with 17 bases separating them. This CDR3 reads CASSPGGPRVEAFF. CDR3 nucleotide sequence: TGTGCCAGCAGCCCCGGTGGGCCGAGAGTTGAAGCTTTCTTT.

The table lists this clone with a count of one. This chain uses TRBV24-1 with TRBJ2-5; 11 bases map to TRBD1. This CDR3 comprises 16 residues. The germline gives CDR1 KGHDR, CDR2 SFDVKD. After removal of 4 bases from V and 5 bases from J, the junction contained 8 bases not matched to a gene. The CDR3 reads CATSDLGQGAGETQYF. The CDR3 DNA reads TGTGCCACCAGTGACCTCGGACAGGGGGCGGGGGAGACCCAGTACTTC.

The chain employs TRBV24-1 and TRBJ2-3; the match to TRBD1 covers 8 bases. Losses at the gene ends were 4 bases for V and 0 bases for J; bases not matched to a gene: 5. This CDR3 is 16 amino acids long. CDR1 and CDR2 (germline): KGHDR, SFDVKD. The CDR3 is CATSEWTGPSTDTQYF. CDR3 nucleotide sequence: TGTGCCACCAGTGAGTGGACAGGGCCCAGCACAGATACGCAGTATTTT.

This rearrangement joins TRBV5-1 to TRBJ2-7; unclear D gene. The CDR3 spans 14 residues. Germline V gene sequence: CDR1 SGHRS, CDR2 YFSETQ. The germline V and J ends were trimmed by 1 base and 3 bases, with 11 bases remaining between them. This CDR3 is CASSLYGTDYEQYF. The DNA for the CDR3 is TGCGCCAGCAGCTTGTATGGCACAGACTACGAGCAGTACTTC. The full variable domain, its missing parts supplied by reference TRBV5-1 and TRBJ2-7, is KAGVTQTPRYLIKTRGQQVTLSCSPISGHRSVSWYQQTPGQGLQFLFEYFSETQRNKGNFPGRFSGRQFSNSRSEMNVSTLELGDSALYLCASSLYGTDYEQYFGPGTRLTVT.

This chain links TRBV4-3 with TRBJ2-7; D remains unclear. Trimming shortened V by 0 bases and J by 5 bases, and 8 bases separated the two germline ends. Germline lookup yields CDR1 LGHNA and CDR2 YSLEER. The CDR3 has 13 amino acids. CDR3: CASSQDFGHEQYF. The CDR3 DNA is TGCGCCAGCAGCCAAGACTTTGGCCACGAGCAGTACTTC.

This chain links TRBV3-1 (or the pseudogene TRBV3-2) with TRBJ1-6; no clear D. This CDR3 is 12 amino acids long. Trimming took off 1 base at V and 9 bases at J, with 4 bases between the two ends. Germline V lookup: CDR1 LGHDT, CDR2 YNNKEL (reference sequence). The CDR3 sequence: CASSQGVSPLHF. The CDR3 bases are TGTGCCAGCAGCCAAGGCGTTTCACCCCTCCACTTT.

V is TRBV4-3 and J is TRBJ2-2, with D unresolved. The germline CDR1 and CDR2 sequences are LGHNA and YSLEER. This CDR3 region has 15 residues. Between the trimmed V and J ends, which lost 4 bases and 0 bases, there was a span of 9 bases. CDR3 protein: CASSPQAANTGELFF. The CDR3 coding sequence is TGCGCCAGCAGCCCCCAGGCCGCGAACACCGGGGAGCTGTTTTTT.

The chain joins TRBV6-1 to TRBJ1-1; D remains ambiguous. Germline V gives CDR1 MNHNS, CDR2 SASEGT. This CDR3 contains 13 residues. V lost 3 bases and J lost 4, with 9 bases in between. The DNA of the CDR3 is TGTGCCAGCAGTGACGGCCGGGGCACTGAAGCTTTCTTT. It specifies CASSDGRGTEAFF.

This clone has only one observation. CDR3 in DNA: TGTGCCAGCATGTTGAGTAGCGGGAGAGAGACCCAGTACTTC. This gives the protein CASMLSSGRETQYF. The chain employs TRBV2 and TRBJ2-5, with TRBD2 identical over 9 bases. From germline, CDR1 is SNHLY and CDR2 FYNNEI. The trim removed 7 bases at V and 4 bases at J, leaving 7 bases unmatched. The CDR3 totals 14 residues.

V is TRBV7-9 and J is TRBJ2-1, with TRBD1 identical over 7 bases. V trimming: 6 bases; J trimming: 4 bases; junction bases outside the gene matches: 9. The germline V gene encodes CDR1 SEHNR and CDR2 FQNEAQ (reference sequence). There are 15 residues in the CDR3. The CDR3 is CASSKGTEIYNEQFF. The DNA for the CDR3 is TGTGCCAGCAGTAAAGGGACAGAAATTTACAATGAGCAGTTCTTC.

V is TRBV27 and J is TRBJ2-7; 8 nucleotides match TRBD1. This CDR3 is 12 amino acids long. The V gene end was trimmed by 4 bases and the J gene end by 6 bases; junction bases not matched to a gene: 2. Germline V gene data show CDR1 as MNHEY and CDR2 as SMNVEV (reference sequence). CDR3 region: CASSSDRAEQYF. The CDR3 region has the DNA TGTGCCAGCAGTTCGGACAGGGCCGAGCAGTACTTC.